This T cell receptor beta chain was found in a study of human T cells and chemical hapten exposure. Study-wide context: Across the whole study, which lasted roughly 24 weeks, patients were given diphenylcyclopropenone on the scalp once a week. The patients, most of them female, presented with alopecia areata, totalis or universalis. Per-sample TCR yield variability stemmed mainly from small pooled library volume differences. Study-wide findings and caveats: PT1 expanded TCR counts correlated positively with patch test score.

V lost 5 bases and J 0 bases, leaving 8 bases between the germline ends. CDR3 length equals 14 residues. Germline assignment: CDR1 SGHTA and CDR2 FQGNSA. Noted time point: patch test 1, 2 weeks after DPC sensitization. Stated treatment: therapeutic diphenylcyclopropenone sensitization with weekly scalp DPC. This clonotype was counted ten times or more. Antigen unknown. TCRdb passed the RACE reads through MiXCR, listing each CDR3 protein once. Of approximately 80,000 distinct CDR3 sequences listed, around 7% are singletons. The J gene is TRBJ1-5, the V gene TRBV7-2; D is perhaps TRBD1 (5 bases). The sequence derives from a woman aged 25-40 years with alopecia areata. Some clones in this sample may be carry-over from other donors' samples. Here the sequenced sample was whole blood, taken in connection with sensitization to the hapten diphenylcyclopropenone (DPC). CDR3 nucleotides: TGTGCCAGCAGCCCGGGGGATAGCAATCAGCCCCAGCATTTT. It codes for CASSPGDSNQPQHF.